The clone carrying this T cell receptor (beta chain) was observed a few times. TCRdb's copy holds only in-frame clones and misses some; the assay was immunoSEQ multiplex PCR. Of fewer than 45,000 clones detected, just under 90% appear once; the ten largest clones hold about 6%. The data belong to a study of OX40 agonist ivuxolimab in advanced cancers. Study overall: Partial responses were achieved by three patients, of whom one had hepatocellular carcinoma and two had cutaneous melanoma.

V dropped 1 base and J dropped 4 bases, with 19 bases sitting between them. The CDR3 sequence is 16 residues long. Germline CDR1 and CDR2: GTSNPN and SVGIG (reference sequence). V is TRBV30 and J is TRBJ1-2, with D possibly matching TRBD1 (5 bases). The sample in question was CD4+ or CD8+ T cells sorted from blood, obtained in a trial of the OX40 agonist ivuxolimab. This TCR was recovered from an adult with an advanced solid tumor such as melanoma, head and neck, liver or kidney cancer. The CDR3 region is CAWSAQVSRRGYGYTF. Written as DNA, the CDR3 is TGTGCCTGGAGTGCACAGGTATCCAGGAGAGGCTATGGCTACACCTTC.